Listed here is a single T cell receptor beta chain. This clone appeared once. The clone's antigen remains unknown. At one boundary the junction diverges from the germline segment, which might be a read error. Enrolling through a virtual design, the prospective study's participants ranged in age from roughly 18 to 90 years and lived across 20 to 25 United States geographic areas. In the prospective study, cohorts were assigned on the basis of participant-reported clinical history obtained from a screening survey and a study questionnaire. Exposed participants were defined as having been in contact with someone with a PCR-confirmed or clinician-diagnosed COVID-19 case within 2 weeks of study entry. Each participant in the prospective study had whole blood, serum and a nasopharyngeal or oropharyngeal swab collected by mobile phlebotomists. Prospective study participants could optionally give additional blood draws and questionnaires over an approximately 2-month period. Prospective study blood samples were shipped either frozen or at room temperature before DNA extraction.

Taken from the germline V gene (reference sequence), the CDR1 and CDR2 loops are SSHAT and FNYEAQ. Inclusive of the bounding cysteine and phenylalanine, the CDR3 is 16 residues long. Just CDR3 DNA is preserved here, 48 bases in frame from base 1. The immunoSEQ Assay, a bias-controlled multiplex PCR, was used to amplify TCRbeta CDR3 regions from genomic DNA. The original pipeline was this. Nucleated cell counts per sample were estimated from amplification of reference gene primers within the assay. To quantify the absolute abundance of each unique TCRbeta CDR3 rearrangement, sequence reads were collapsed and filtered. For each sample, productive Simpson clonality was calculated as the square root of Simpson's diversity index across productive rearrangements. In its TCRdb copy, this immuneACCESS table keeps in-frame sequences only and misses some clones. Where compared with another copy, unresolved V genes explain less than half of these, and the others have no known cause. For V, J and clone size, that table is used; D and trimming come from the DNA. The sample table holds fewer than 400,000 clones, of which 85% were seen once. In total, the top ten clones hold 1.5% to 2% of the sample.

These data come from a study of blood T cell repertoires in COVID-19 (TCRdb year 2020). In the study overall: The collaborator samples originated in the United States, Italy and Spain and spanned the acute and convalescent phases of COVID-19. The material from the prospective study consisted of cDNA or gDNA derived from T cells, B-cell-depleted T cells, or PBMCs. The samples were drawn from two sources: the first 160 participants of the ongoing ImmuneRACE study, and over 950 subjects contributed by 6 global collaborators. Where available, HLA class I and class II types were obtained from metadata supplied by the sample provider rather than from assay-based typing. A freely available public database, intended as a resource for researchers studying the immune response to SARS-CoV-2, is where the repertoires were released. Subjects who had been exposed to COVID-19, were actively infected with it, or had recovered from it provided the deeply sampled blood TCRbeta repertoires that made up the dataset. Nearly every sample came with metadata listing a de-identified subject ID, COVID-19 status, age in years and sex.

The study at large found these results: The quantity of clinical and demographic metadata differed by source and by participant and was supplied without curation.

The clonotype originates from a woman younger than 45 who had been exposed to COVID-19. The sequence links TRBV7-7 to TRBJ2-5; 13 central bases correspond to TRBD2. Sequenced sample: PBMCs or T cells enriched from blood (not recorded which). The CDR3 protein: CASSIGTSGVQETQYF. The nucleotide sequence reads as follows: TGTGCTAGCAGCATCGGGACTAGCGGGGTTCAAGAGACCCAGTACTTC.